This T cell receptor (beta chain) stems from a study of T cells after yellow fever vaccination. Whole-study context: Libraries from low-cell-number fractions were prepared with the SMART-Seq v4 Ultra Low Input RNA kit. Study results and caveats: Detected again after the booster were most primary-vaccination clones, at roughly 95% CD4 and around 91% CD8. Clonotype sharing between CD4 and CD8 compartments was small. The study found a weaker secondary response that peaked faster, day 5 versus 15.

In regard to this clonotype: Its target is unknown.

TCRdb itself ran the 5' RACE reads through MiXCR, one entry per CDR3 protein. The data hold more than 300,000 distinct CDR3 sequences, with about 11% observed a single time. The CDR3 has 14 residues. V was cut by 5 bases and J by 4 bases, with 14 bases left in between. Germline lookup yields CDR1 SGHAT and CDR2 FQNNGV. The chain has TRBV11-2 and TRBJ1-1, with D maybe TRBD1 (5 bases). The receptor's source is a man between 18 and 35 years old who received the YFV17D yellow fever vaccine. The source was CD4+ T cells sorted from PBMCs, collected 45 days after the yellow fever booster vaccination. CDR3: CASSPQGAFTEAFF. The CDR3 nucleotides are TGTGCCAGCAGCCCTCAGGGAGCTTTCACTGAAGCTTTCTTT.